The 11 T cell receptor beta chains listed next were all sequenced from one sample in a study of cytomegalovirus exposure and HLA in healthy donors. The PCR ran on 60 Vbeta and 13 Jbeta primers. Only in-frame clones appear in the TCRdb table, and some are missing; sequencing was by immunoSEQ multiplex PCR. The repertoire holds roughly 180,000 clones, around four fifths seen once, with about 1.3% in the top ten. What was sequenced was PBMCs. The receptors were gathered from a man aged 30 to 45 in good health and CMV-seronegative.

The chain couples TRBV30 to TRBJ2-5; 7 nucleotides agree with TRBD2. The CDR3 is made up of 14 amino acids. CDR1 is GTSNPN and CDR2 is SVGIG in the germline V gene (reference sequence). V shed 4 bases, J shed 7 bases, and the junction held 12 bases outside the gene matches. CDR3 residues: CAWNPAGVGMTQYF. CDR3 sequence (DNA): TGTGCCTGGAACCCTGCGGGGGTGGGAATGACCCAGTACTTC.

The CDR3 is CASSYSRAGGLNEQFF. The CDR3, as DNA: TGTGCCAGCAGTTACTCGAGGGCGGGGGGACTCAATGAGCAGTTCTTC. V usage is TRBV6-5 and J usage is TRBJ2-1, with 8 bases fitting TRBD2. Germline loops: CDR1 MNHEY, CDR2 SVGAGI. The CDR3 extends over 16 amino acids. V gave up 0 bases and J gave up 6 bases; unmatched junction bases: 7.

The chain has TRBV7-9 and TRBJ2-1, with a tentative D call TRBD1 (6 bases). The germline V gene has CDR1 SEHNR and CDR2 FQNEAQ (reference sequence). V was trimmed by 6 bases and J by 5 bases, leaving 11 bases between them. This CDR3 is built from 13 residues. CDR3 residues: CASRLGANNEQFF. The CDR3 nucleotides read TGTGCCAGCAGACTGGGGGCCAACAATGAGCAGTTCTTC. Supplemented by reference TRBV7-9 and TRBJ2-1, the full variable domain reads DTGVSQNPRHKITKRGQNVTFRCDPISEHNRLYWYRQTLGQGPEFLTYFQNEAQLEKSRLLSDRFSAERPKGSFSTLEIQRTEQGDSAMYLCASRLGANNEQFFGPGTRLTVL.

The chain couples TRBV7-2 to TRBJ1-1, with 9 bases matching TRBD1. Germline V gene sequence: CDR1 SGHTA, CDR2 FQGNSA. This CDR3 is 15 amino acids long. The J segment lost 5 bases and the V segment lost 5 bases, leaving 9 bases of the junction unmatched. Written as DNA, the CDR3 is TGTGCCAGCAGCCAAAGGGACAGGGCTTTGACTGAAGCTTTCTTT. This encodes CASSQRDRALTEAFF.

The chain joins TRBV15 to TRBJ2-3; D is uncertain. The CDR3 has 16 residues. V lost 1 base to trimming and J lost 3 bases, with 14 bases between them. CDR1 is LNHNV and CDR2 is YYDKDF in the germline V gene (reference sequence). The CDR3 coding sequence is TGTGCCACCAGCAGAGGGGCCCTAAAGCTGACAGATACGCAGTATTTT. Its translation: CATSRGALKLTDTQYF.

The chain uses TRBV11-3 and TRBJ2-3; possible D gene TRBD1, 6 bases. The CDR3 extends over 14 amino acids. The V gene's germline CDR1 is SGHNT and CDR2 YENEEA. V was shortened by 5 bases and J by 3 bases, with 12 bases between the two germline ends. CDR3 in amino acids: CASSPPGDTDTQYF. CDR3 nucleotides: TGTGCCAGCAGCCCACCAGGGGATACAGATACGCAGTATTTT.

CDR3 in DNA: TGCGCCAGCAGTCAATCGAGTTCAGGGGACAGGGTCCGTCAAGTCCACTTT. Its translation: CASSQSSSGDRVRQVHF. The chain links TRBV23-1 to TRBJ1-6; TRBD1 matches at 9 bases. TRBV23-1 is treated as an ORF (open reading frame) with a function not yet certain. This CDR3 spans 17 amino acids. V dropped 0 bases and J dropped 17; count of bases not matched to a gene: 17.

Written as DNA, the CDR3 is TGCGCCAGCAGCCAAGGCAGAATTAACACCGGGGAGCTGTTTTTT. Encoded protein: CASSQGRINTGELFF. The chain has TRBV4-3 and TRBJ2-2; D remains ambiguous. This CDR3 region has 15 residues. Germline assignment: CDR1 LGHNA and CDR2 YSLEER. Trimming took off 1 base at V and 2 bases at J, with 8 bases between the two ends.

This clone was found a few times. The rearrangement uses TRBV2 and TRBJ1-5; 12 bases match TRBD1. The germline CDR1 and CDR2 sequences are SNHLY and FYNNEI. Unmatched junction bases numbered 9, after V lost 6 bases and J lost 3 bases. The CDR3 is 17 residues long. The CDR3 reads CASRASGTGGLNQPQHF. In DNA, the CDR3 is TGTGCCAGCAGGGCGAGTGGGACAGGGGGCCTCAATCAGCCCCAGCATTTT.

The chain is built from TRBV27 and TRBJ2-7; D gene ambiguous. CDR1 and CDR2 from the germline V gene are MNHEY and SMNVEV (reference sequence). The CDR3 spans 16 residues. Between the trimmed V and J ends, which lost 3 bases and 4 bases, there was a span of 19 bases. CDR3 DNA: TGTGCCAGCAGTTTCCTCCGTGAGAACTTCGGGTACGAGCAGTACTTC. Its translation: CASSFLRENFGYEQYF.

This clone was seen only once. The chain couples TRBV19 to TRBJ2-7, with TRBD1 as a possible D gene (5 bases). CDR1 is LNHDA, CDR2 SQIVND, per germline (reference sequence). Trimming stripped 9 bases from V and 1 base from J, with 16 bases between. The CDR3 totals 14 residues. The CDR3 DNA reads TGTGCCAGCCTCCCGGCAGGGCAGTCCTACGAGCAGTACTTC. This sequence encodes CASLPAGQSYEQYF.